What follows is one T cell receptor beta chain and its context. This entry is derived from a study of blood T cell repertoires in COVID-19. The overall study: There were acute and convalescent COVID-19 samples, and they came from the United States, Italy and Spain. PBMCs, B-cell-depleted T cells, or T cells provided the cDNA or gDNA that made up the material.

As handled by the study authors: Reference gene primer amplification gave estimated nucleated cell counts. The method was immunoSEQ multiplex PCR; TCRdb's version includes in-frame clones alone and lacks a portion of them. V and J calls plus clone size are reproduced from that table; the DNA served to infer D and trimming. Seen here are some 270,000 clones, around nine tenths observed once, and the top ten hold 2% to 2.5%. This CDR3 is built from 13 residues. The V gene's germline CDR1 is GTSNPN and CDR2 SVGIG (reference sequence). With 0 bases clipped from V and 6 bases from J, the junction kept 4 bases outside the gene matches.

The genes are TRBV30 and TRBJ1-2; 7 bases line up with TRBD1. The sequencing sample was made of peripheral blood. The TCR sequence derives from a man aged 45-65 years with acute or convalescent COVID-19. CDR3 in DNA: TGTGCCTGGAGTGTAAAGGGGGCGGATGGCTACACCTTC. It translates to CAWSVKGADGYTF.